The 9 T cell receptor beta chains listed next were all sequenced from one sample in a study of T cells in narcolepsy (dated by TCRdb to the late 2010s). The method behind the library was the immunoSEQ multiplex PCR assay. TCRdb carries this immuneACCESS record with in-frame sequences only. Its versions omit some clonotypes, under half of them owing to an unresolved V gene in the studies checked, with the rest unexplained. In all, the sample holds under 40,000 clones, and roughly 87% of those were seen once. The top ten hold 0.55% to 0.8% of the sample. The specimen sequenced was memory (CD45RA-) CD4+ T cells from blood. The intended sense of this specimen's cell subset or site label: memory T cells sorted ex vivo from peripheral blood. These receptors originate from a human donor in good health.

This sequence joins TRBV11-2 and TRBJ2-2; 8 bases match TRBD1. CDR3 length equals 14 residues. CDR1 is SGHAT and CDR2 is FQNNGV in the germline V gene. With 5 bases clipped from V and 7 bases from J, the junction kept 6 bases outside the gene matches. CDR3 in DNA: TGTGCCAGCAGCGTGGACAGGGATCTCGGGGAGCTGTTTTTT. It codes for CASSVDRDLGELFF.

The chain recombines TRBV7-6 with TRBJ2-5, with D perhaps TRBD1 (5 bases). CDR3 length: 15 amino acids. V lost 0 bases, J lost 3 bases, and 11 bases lay in between. The germline gives CDR1 SGHVS, CDR2 FNYEAQ. DNA for the CDR3: TGTGCCAGCAGCTTAGCGTTTCAGGGTAAAGAGACCCAGTACTTC. Its translation is CASSLAFQGKETQYF.

The rearrangement links TRBV19 to TRBJ2-5, with D uncertain. The germline gives CDR1 LNHDA, CDR2 SQIVND (reference sequence). The CDR3 has 13 residues. Trimming left V 5 bases short and J 5 bases short, with 12 bases between. The CDR3 is CASSVTPSETQYF. The CDR3 region has the DNA TGTGCCAGTAGTGTCACCCCAAGCGAGACCCAGTACTTC.

This clone was found a few times. J is TRBJ2-1 and V is TRBV28; 9 bases map to TRBD2. V lost 6 bases, J lost 9 bases, and 9 bases stayed unmatched. The germline V gene encodes CDR1 MDHEN and CDR2 SYDVKM. This CDR3 contains 14 residues. The DNA for the CDR3 is TGTGCCAGCAGGCCCGGGACTAGCCGTGGTGAGCAGTTCTTC. As protein: CASRPGTSRGEQFF.

CDR3 protein: CASRTETIAGPQHF. The DNA for the CDR3 is TGTGCCAGCAGAACTGAGACTATTGCTGGGCCCCAGCATTTT. The chain combines TRBV28 with TRBJ1-5, with D unclear. The V gene lost 6 bases and the J gene lost 9 bases, with 18 bases spanning the gap. The V gene's germline CDR1 is MDHEN and CDR2 SYDVKM. There are 14 residues in the CDR3.

This chain uses TRBV4-1 with TRBJ1-6; D may be TRBD1 (5 bases). V shed 4 bases and J shed 7 bases, with 14 bases lying between them. CDR1 and CDR2 from the germline V gene are MGHRA and YSYEKL. This CDR3 has 15 amino acids. CDR3 protein: CASSPSIGVNSPLHF. CDR3 DNA sequence: TGCGCCAGCAGCCCCTCAATAGGGGTCAATTCACCCCTCCACTTT.

The rearrangement links TRBV27 to TRBJ1-2; D is possibly TRBD1 (5 bases). Germline-derived CDR1 and CDR2 are MNHEY and SMNVEV (reference sequence). The length of the CDR3 is 13 residues. Trimming removed 4 bases at V and 5 bases at J, with 11 bases between. The CDR3 DNA follows: TGTGCCAGCAGTTCCAGGGAAGGGTATGGCTACACCTTC. It codes for CASSSREGYGYTF.

The chain has TRBV11-3 and TRBJ2-1; D is unresolved. CDR1 SGHNT and CDR2 YENEEA come from the germline V gene. The CDR3 has 15 amino acids. Trimming took 4 bases from V and 0 from J, leaving 10 bases between them. CDR3 amino acids: CASSSDGSSYNEQFF. DNA of the CDR3: TGTGCCAGCAGCTCCGACGGAAGCTCCTACAATGAGCAGTTCTTC.

The chain has TRBV5-4 and TRBJ2-1, with D possibly called TRBD1 or TRBD2 (5 bases each). This CDR3 contains 14 residues. Trimming removed 7 bases at V and 5 bases at J, with 16 bases between. CDR1 SGHNT and CDR2 YYREEE come from the germline V gene (reference sequence). As DNA, the CDR3 is TGTGCCAGCTTGGACGGGACGGGTAACAATGAGCAGTTCTTC. This gives the protein CASLDGTGNNEQFF.